This TCR beta chain was identified during a study of a mutant IDH1 vaccine in newly diagnosed glioma. Study-level background: In some groups vaccination began 4-6 weeks post-radiotherapy; others received it with temozolomide. The sex distribution of treated patients was 62.5% male and roughly 38% female, with a mean age of roughly 40 years.

Concerning this clone: What it binds is unknown.

Time point of the sample: week 5, during vaccination. Topical imiquimod was applied with each vaccine dose, which held 300 ug of mutant IDH1 20-mer peptide. Method: immunoSEQ multiplex PCR; TCRdb's copy keeps in-frame clones and lacks some. The sample has more than 25,000 clones, about 90% seen once. The clonotype was recovered from a man between 18 and 29 years old with glioma. The sequenced sample was PBMCs, obtained from a glioma patient whose treatment included an IDH1 peptide vaccine.

This CDR3 reads CASSKTGQGNEQYF. For the CDR3, the DNA is TGTGCCAGCAGCAAGACGGGACAGGGCAACGAGCAGTACTTC. The chain recombines TRBV21-1 with TRBJ2-7; no check of the table's D call, TRBD1, against the DNA was made. TRBV21-1 is flagged as a pseudogene. CDR3 size: 14 residues.